This TCR beta chain is from a study of shared clonotypes between healthy human individuals. CD8 cells classed as naive were CD45RO-negative and positively selected for CCR7, excluding terminally differentiated effector memory CD45RA+ cells. As to this clone: This CDR3 is also generated by other DNA sequences in the sample.

The CDR3 runs 14 residues. Per the germline V gene, CDR1 is SGDLS and CDR2 is YYNGEE. Deletions cut 0 bases from V and 4 bases from J, with 8 bases between. Clones were sequenced by immunoSEQ multiplex PCR, and TCRdb holds only the in-frame ones, with some missing. Among about 2.1 million clones listed, 93% were seen once. The receptor was isolated from a man in his late teens or twenties in good health. Some clones in this sample may be carry-over from other donors' samples. The chain combines TRBV9 with TRBJ2-1, with D possibly matching TRBD1 (5 bases). The specimen sequenced was naive CD8+ T cells from PBMCs. For the CDR3, the DNA is TGTGCCAGCAGCGTAGGGGGCTTTTACAATGAGCAGTTCTTC. It encodes CASSVGGFYNEQFF. Complete variable domain (other parts from reference TRBV9 and TRBJ2-1): DSGVTQTPKHLITATGQRVTLRCSPRSGDLSVYWYQQSLDQGLQFLIQYYNGEERAKGNILERFSAQQFPDLHSELNLSSLELGDSALYFCASSVGGFYNEQFFGPGTRLTVL.